This T cell receptor (beta chain) derives from a study of CD8+ T cells in alopecia areata. There are 13 residues in the CDR3. J was trimmed by 5 bases and V by 5 bases; bases with no gene match: 6. Germline V gives CDR1 SQVTM, CDR2 ANQGSEA. The table lists this clone with a count of one. Sequencing templates came from extracted RNA that was reverse transcribed into cDNA. The repertoire was sequenced with immunoSEQ multiplex PCR; TCRdb's copy has only in-frame clones and lacks some. This sample has approximately 57,000 clones; roughly 96% occur once, and the top ten carry roughly 24%. The genes are TRBV29-1 and TRBJ2-7, with 10 nucleotides matching TRBD2. The sequence was collected from a human donor with alopecia areata. The sequences come from CD8+ T cells sorted from blood, collected at week 0. For the CDR3, the DNA is TGCAGCGTTCAATCAGCGGGGGGGCACGAGCAGTACTTC. Encoded protein: CSVQSAGGHEQYF.